These 2 T cell receptor beta chains share one sample of origin, sequenced in a study of T cell changes during pregnancy in multiple sclerosis. Only in-frame clones appear in the TCRdb table, and some are missing; sequencing was by immunoSEQ multiplex PCR. The sample lists 100,000 or so clones; about 92% were seen once. The material sequenced was peripheral blood, taken in the second trimester of pregnancy. These receptors were taken from a female donor with multiple sclerosis, enrolled in a pregnancy study.

This clone showed up just a few times. The chain links TRBV20-1 to TRBJ1-1; D gene unclear. CDR3 length equals 11 residues. V lost 2 bases and J lost 2, with 3 bases in between. Germline-derived CDR1 and CDR2 are DFQATT and SNEGSKA (reference sequence). DNA of the CDR3: TGCAGTGCTAGACATAACACTGAAGCTTTCTTT. Translated: CSARHNTEAFF.

The gene calls are TRBV13 and TRBJ1-1; D gene unclear. The CDR3 is 12 residues long. Trimming took off 5 bases at V and 7 bases at J, with 11 bases between the two ends. Germline V gene data show CDR1 as PRHDT and CDR2 as FYEKMQ (reference sequence). This CDR3 reads CASSPQRIEAFF. The DNA for the CDR3 is TGTGCCAGCAGCCCCCAGAGGATTGAAGCTTTCTTT.